A single sample is the source of the 26 T cell receptor beta chains below, sequenced in a study of HIV-infected children after antiretroviral therapy interruption. A 3' RACE protocol on RNA, with unique molecular identifiers, produced the TCR library. TCRdb re-called the 3' RACE reads with MiXCR, one entry per CDR3 protein. Of about 89,000 distinct CDR3 sequences listed, about 6.9% were seen once; the top ten hold 0.9% to 1.3%. Treatment meaning: PENTA 11 planned treatment interruption arm or continuous ART arm. The sample consisted of CD45RA+ CD4+ T cells from PBMCs, pooled from several time points, taken from a donor given antiretroviral therapy, either interrupted or continuous. The subset was: naive CD4+ CD45RA+ CD45RO- T cells. The origin of the receptors is a pool of human donors with HIV.

This clonotype was observed a handful of times. This sequence joins TRBV5-1 and TRBJ1-3; 7 nucleotides line up with TRBD1. The V gene's germline CDR1 is SGHRS and CDR2 YFSETQ. This CDR3 region has 15 residues. After removal of 2 bases from V and 3 bases from J, the junction contained 5 bases not matched to a gene. The CDR3 loop reads CASSFQGEGGNTIYF. In nucleotides, the CDR3 is TGCGCCAGCAGCTTCCAGGGGGAAGGTGGAAACACCATATATTTT.

This clonotype has more than one count but fewer than ten. The chain has TRBV6-9 and TRBJ1-1, with 12 bases fitting TRBD1. This CDR3 is 16 amino acids long. V trimming: 4 bases; J trimming: 6 bases; junction bases outside the gene matches: 9. From germline, CDR1 is MNHGY and CDR2 SVAAGI. The CDR3, as DNA: TGTGCCAGCAGTTTGCGTTCCGGGACAGGGGGCTCTGAAGCTTTCTTT. Its protein is CASSLRSGTGGSEAFF.

The chain employs TRBV7-9 and TRBJ1-2; the match to TRBD1 covers 11 bases. The germline gives CDR1 SEHNR, CDR2 FQNEAQ (reference sequence). Trimming took 5 bases from V and 5 from J; bases not matched to a gene: 7. The CDR3 extends over 15 amino acids. The CDR3 is CASSLDRGLSYGYTF. As DNA, the CDR3 is TGTGCCAGCAGCCTGGACAGGGGGCTGAGTTATGGCTACACCTTC.

This clonotype was counted at least ten times. The V gene is TRBV6-2 or TRBV6-3, the J gene TRBJ2-7, with 14 positions matching TRBD2. Per germline, CDR1 MNHEY and CDR2 SVGEGT. The J segment lost 5 bases and the V segment lost 8 bases, leaving 8 bases of the junction unmatched. This CDR3 region has 15 residues. The CDR3 sequence: CASGPGLAGVHEQYF. The CDR3, as DNA: TGTGCCAGCGGCCCGGGACTAGCGGGGGTCCACGAGCAGTACTTC.

There are a few counts of this clonotype. V usage is TRBV2 and J usage is TRBJ1-4; 9 bases are a match to TRBD1. CDR3 size: 15 residues. V shed 4 bases, J shed 8 bases, and the junction held 8 bases outside the gene matches. CDR1 is SNHLY and CDR2 is FYNNEI in the germline V gene. This CDR3 is CASSAGGQGPEKLFF. In DNA, the CDR3 is TGTGCCAGCAGTGCCGGAGGACAGGGGCCGGAAAAACTGTTTTTT.

This clonotype has more than one count but fewer than ten. The CDR3 protein is CSASGAGGANNEQFF. CDR3 coding DNA: TGCAGTGCTAGTGGAGCGGGGGGGGCCAACAATGAGCAGTTCTTC. The genes are TRBV20-1 and TRBJ2-1; 10 bases map to TRBD2. The CDR3 extends over 15 amino acids. CDR1 is DFQATT, CDR2 SNEGSKA, per germline (reference sequence). After removal of 3 bases from V and 5 bases from J, the junction contained 7 bases not matched to a gene.

This clonotype was detected ten times or more. This chain joins TRBV20-1 and TRBJ2-3; 11 bases are a match to TRBD2. Germline lookup yields CDR1 DFQATT and CDR2 SNEGSKA (reference sequence). The CDR3 has 14 amino acids. With V trimmed by 5 bases and J by 2 bases, 3 bases remained unmatched. In DNA form, the CDR3 reads TGCAGTGCTCGACTAGCGGGAATCACAGATACGCAGTATTTT. Its protein product is CSARLAGITDTQYF.

This clonotype has at least ten counts. One end of the junction is discordant with germline, which a read error may explain. V usage is TRBV19 and J usage is TRBJ2-3; 8 bases align to TRBD1. CDR1 and CDR2 from the germline V gene are LNHDA and SQIVND (reference sequence). The CDR3 totals 15 residues. Here the CDR3 reads CASSMYGQGSDPQYF. The CDR3 bases are TGTGCCAGTAGTATGTACGGACAGGGATCAGATCCGCAGTATTTT. Full variable domain (outside the CDR3, taken from reference TRBV19 and TRBJ2-3): DGGITQSPKYLFRKEGQNVTLSCEQNLNHDAMYWYRQDPGQGLRLIYYSQIVNDFQKGDIAEGYSVSREKKESFPLTVTSAQKNPTAFYLCASSMYGQGSDPQYFGPGTRLTVL.

This clonotype was detected many times. This chain connects TRBV5-1 to TRBJ2-3, with 7 bases aligning to TRBD1. The germline V gene encodes CDR1 SGHRS and CDR2 YFSETQ. The CDR3 consists of 18 residues. V trimming: 1 base; J trimming: 1 base; junction bases outside the gene matches: 12. CDR3 sequence: CASSLSLLSQGGTDTQYF. The CDR3 DNA sequence: TGCGCCAGCAGCTTGAGCTTGTTGAGCCAGGGGGGCACAGATACGCAGTATTTT.

Many counts were recorded for this clonotype. The V and J genes are TRBV20-1 and TRBJ2-4; D remains ambiguous. Germline CDR1 and CDR2: DFQATT and SNEGSKA (reference sequence). V was clipped by 4 bases and J by 0 bases, with 13 bases between them. The CDR3 runs 15 residues. The CDR3 DNA sequence: TGCAGTGCTAATGGGAAACTTCTAGCCAAAAACATTCAGTACTTC. Its translation: CSANGKLLAKNIQYF.

This clonotype has at least ten counts. V is TRBV6-1 and J is TRBJ2-3; possibly TRBD1 for D (6 bases). Germline V CDR1 and CDR2: MNHNS, SASEGT. The CDR3 covers 16 residues. V dropped 5 bases and J dropped 4 bases, with 19 bases sitting between them. The CDR3 spells CASSHIQGLSADTQYF. For the CDR3, the DNA is TGTGCCAGCAGTCACATACAGGGATTATCGGCAGATACGCAGTATTTT.

This clonotype qualifies as medium-sized. The chain combines TRBV7-9 with TRBJ2-7; TRBD1 is a possible D gene (5 bases). The germline V and J ends were trimmed by 3 bases and 4 bases, with 7 bases remaining between them. Germline V lookup: CDR1 SEHNR, CDR2 FQNEAQ (reference sequence). The CDR3 is 12 residues long. Written as DNA, the CDR3 is TGTGCCAGCAGCTTTGACAGTTACGAGCAGTACTTC. Encoded protein: CASSFDSYEQYF.

This clonotype was observed a few times. V and J are TRBV2 and TRBJ1-1; D call uncertain. Trimming removed 7 bases at V and 11 bases at J, with 14 bases between. Germline V gene data show CDR1 as SNHLY and CDR2 as FYNNEI. The CDR3 runs to 11 residues. CDR3 sequence: CASNPDGMAFF. CDR3 nucleotide sequence: TGTGCCAGCAACCCCGACGGGATGGCTTTCTTT.

CDR3 sequence reads: CASSPLRKMEQYF. For the CDR3, the DNA is TGTGCCAGCAGCCCCCTCCGTAAAATGGAGCAGTACTTC. The chain has TRBV7-2 and TRBJ2-7; D is undetermined. The length of the CDR3 is 13 residues. Germline assignment: CDR1 SGHTA and CDR2 FQGNSA. Trimming left V 5 bases short and J 7 bases short, with 15 bases between.

The V gene is TRBV11-3, the J gene TRBJ2-7; TRBD2 aligns across 8 bases. V gave up 4 bases and J gave up 3 bases; unmatched junction bases: 8. Germline values: CDR1 SGHNT, CDR2 YENEEA. This CDR3 is 15 amino acids long. CDR3 sequence (DNA): TGTGCCAGCAGCTCTACGGGGGGGCTAGGCTACGAGCAGTACTTC. This sequence encodes CASSSTGGLGYEQYF.

This clonotype has ten or more counts. The chain recombines TRBV7-2 with TRBJ1-5; D uncertain. CDR1 SGHTA and CDR2 FQGNSA come from the germline V gene. Trimming pared 1 base from V and 3 bases from J, leaving 10 bases between. This CDR3 region has 15 residues. CDR3 in DNA: TGTGCCAGCAGCTTAGTCCTTTCCCTCAATCAGCCCCAGCATTTT. This sequence encodes CASSLVLSLNQPQHF. Drawing the rest from reference TRBV7-2 and TRBJ1-5, the complete variable domain is GAGVSQSPSNKVTEKGKDVELRCDPISGHTALYWYRQSLGQGLEFLIYFQGNSAPDKSGLPSDRFSAERTGGSVSTLTIQRTQQEDSAVYLCASSLVLSLNQPQHFGDGTRLSIL.

This clonotype was seen many times. This chain uses TRBV10-3 with TRBJ1-2; no definite D call. V dropped 7 bases and J dropped 6 bases, with 9 bases sitting between them. CDR1 ENHRY and CDR2 SYGVKD come from the germline V gene. The CDR3 consists of 11 residues. CDR3 sequence (DNA): TGTGCCATCACCTCCTCCGATGGCTACACCTTC. Translating gives CAITSSDGYTF.

This clonotype was counted at least ten times. This chain links TRBV24-1 with TRBJ2-1; 8 bases match TRBD1. J lost 7 bases, V lost 4 bases, and 8 bases had no gene match. CDR3 length: 15 amino acids. Germline CDR1 is KGHDR and CDR2 is SFDVKD. CDR3 in amino acids: CATSELRTGRNEQFF. In nucleotides, the CDR3 is TGTGCCACCAGTGAACTCCGGACAGGGAGGAATGAGCAGTTCTTC.

This clonotype showed up many times. J is TRBJ1-5 and V is TRBV5-1; no clear D gene. The CDR3 is 13 residues long. Germline CDR1 SGHRS, CDR2 YFSETQ. Trimming shortened V by 1 base and J by 7 bases, and 9 bases separated the two germline ends. The CDR3 here is CASSLSDPQPQHF. The CDR3 coding sequence is TGCGCCAGCAGCTTGTCCGACCCGCAGCCCCAGCATTTT.

In this sample, this clonotype turned up many times. The chain recombines TRBV28 with TRBJ2-1, with 11 bases that match TRBD2. Trimming at V came to 3 bases and at J to 5 bases, leaving 6 bases not matched to a gene. The CDR3 is 16 amino acids. Germline CDR1 MDHEN, CDR2 SYDVKM. CDR3 residues: CASSLAGLADDNEQFF. In DNA form, the CDR3 reads TGTGCCAGCAGTTTGGCGGGACTAGCGGATGACAATGAGCAGTTCTTC.

The V and J genes are TRBV24-1 and TRBJ2-7, with 8 bases that match TRBD1. The CDR3 has 14 residues. The trim removed 5 bases at V and 3 bases at J, leaving 5 bases unmatched. Germline V gene data show CDR1 as KGHDR and CDR2 as SFDVKD. This CDR3 is CATSAQDRGYEQYF. The CDR3 region has the DNA TGTGCCACCAGTGCCCAAGACAGGGGCTACGAGCAGTACTTC.

The chain uses TRBV5-1 and TRBJ1-2, with TRBD1 matching 9 bases. Per germline, CDR1 SGHRS and CDR2 YFSETQ. The CDR3 is made up of 13 amino acids. Trimming took 4 bases from V and 8 from J; bases not matched to a gene: 6. CDR3: CASSVTGGSGYTF. CDR3 sequence (DNA): TGCGCCAGCAGCGTTACAGGGGGCAGCGGCTACACCTTC.

The sample holds many counts of this clonotype. The chain recombines TRBV6-1 with TRBJ1-6; 12 positions agree with TRBD1. The ends lost 8 bases at V and 5 bases at J; junction bases unmatched: 7. CDR1 is MNHNS, CDR2 SASEGT, per germline. The CDR3 is 16 residues long. CDR3 sequence: CASGTGGIRDNSPLHF. The CDR3 bases are TGTGCCAGCGGGACAGGGGGCATAAGGGATAATTCACCCCTCCACTTT.

V and J are TRBV18 and TRBJ2-7; maybe TRBD2 (5 bases). Trimming removed 3 bases at V and 2 bases at J, with 17 bases between. CDR3 length equals 16 residues. The germline V gene has CDR1 KGHSH and CDR2 LQKENI. The CDR3 loop reads CASSPSEKQSPYEQYF. The CDR3 bases are TGTGCCAGCTCACCTAGCGAAAAACAGTCTCCCTACGAGCAGTACTTC.

This clonotype was counted ten times or more. The genes are TRBV30 and TRBJ2-2; D call uncertain. The V end lost 0 bases, the J end lost 5 bases, and 13 bases lay between the germline ends. The CDR3 loop spans 15 amino acids. Per germline, CDR1 GTSNPN and CDR2 SVGIG (reference sequence). CDR3 sequence (DNA): TGTGCCTGGAGTGTTATTAGGGTCAGGACCGGGGAGCTGTTTTTT. It codes for CAWSVIRVRTGELFF.

The table lists this clonotype with many counts. The V call is TRBV2, the J call TRBJ1-4, with 7 bases aligning to TRBD1. The germline V gene encodes CDR1 SNHLY and CDR2 FYNNEI. The length of the CDR3 is 16 residues. With 6 bases clipped from V and 0 bases from J, the junction kept 7 bases outside the gene matches. In DNA form, the CDR3 reads TGTGCCAGCAGGATGGGGGACAGAGCAACTAATGAAAAACTGTTTTTT. Amino acids: CASRMGDRATNEKLFF.